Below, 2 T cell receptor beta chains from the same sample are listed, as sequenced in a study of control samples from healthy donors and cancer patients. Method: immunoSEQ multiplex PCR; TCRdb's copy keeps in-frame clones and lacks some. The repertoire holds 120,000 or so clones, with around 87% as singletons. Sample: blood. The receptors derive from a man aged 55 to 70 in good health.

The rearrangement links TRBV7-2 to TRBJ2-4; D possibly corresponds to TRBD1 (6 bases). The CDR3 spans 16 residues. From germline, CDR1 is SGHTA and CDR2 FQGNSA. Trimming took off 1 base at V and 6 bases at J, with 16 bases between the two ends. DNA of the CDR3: TGTGCCAGCAGCTTAGATGGGGCAGGGGTGAGAAACATTCAGTACTTC. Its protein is CASSLDGAGVRNIQYF.

The CDR3 region has the DNA TGTGCCAGCAGCCAACTTTCCCAGACTAGCGTTCCCTACGAGCAGTACTTC. Its protein is CASSQLSQTSVPYEQYF. The rearrangement links TRBV4-2 to TRBJ2-7; TRBD2 agrees at 8 bases. Germline CDR1 LGHNA, CDR2 YNFKEQ. The CDR3 runs to 17 residues. J lost 2 bases, V lost 2 bases, and 11 bases had no gene match.